This is a list of T cell receptor beta chains from one sample in a study of blood T cell repertoires in COVID-19. The assay was immunoSEQ multiplex PCR, and TCRdb's table has in-frame clones only and misses some. The table lists approximately 200,000 clones, around 95% of them singletons, with approximately 0.8% in the top ten. The sample was peripheral blood. The receptors come from a man under 40 with COVID-19, enrolled during active disease. Each CDR3 is given with its conserved first and last residue. Each record gives: V gene, CDR3 protein.

>TRBV12-3/TRBV12-4
CASSRDLYGYTF
>TRBV9
CASSAYYGYTF
>TRBV7-9
CASSPWGGEQYF
>TRBV30
CAWSVGVNEQFF
>TRBV13
CASSPKRQANEAFF
>TRBV29-1
CSVGGRGQNTGELFF
>TRBV6-1
CASRTTSEETQYF
>TRBV6-5
CASSQGAYSPLHF
>TRBV14
CASSQVMSLVRTGELFF
>TRBV12-3/TRBV12-4
CASSQTNEKLFF
>TRBV18
CASSPIERGQLYGYTF
>TRBV29-1
CSATDRGRVGYTF
>TRBV25-1
CASSEFRTSQETQYF
>TRBV2
CATTGDKGSPLHF
>TRBV5-1
CASSLAGGDRAPEQYF
>TRBV12-5
CASVVNFNPLNEAFF
>TRBV7-3
CASSLNGENTEAFF
>TRBV19
CASSIGHPNYGYTF
>TRBV29-1
CSAAAGTGLVDYGYTF
>TRBV12-3/TRBV12-4
CASTVDRDTEAFF
>TRBV6-5
CASSYSGGGTNEKLFF
>TRBV2
CASSPRGTLHF
>TRBV6-1
CASSESGGVMNTEAFF
>TRBV3-1/TRBV3-2
CASSQQYGYTF
>TRBV9
CASSAPGTTSYNEQFF
>TRBV15
CATRIPGLAGVGEQYF
>TRBV30
CAWTGQGAGEAFF